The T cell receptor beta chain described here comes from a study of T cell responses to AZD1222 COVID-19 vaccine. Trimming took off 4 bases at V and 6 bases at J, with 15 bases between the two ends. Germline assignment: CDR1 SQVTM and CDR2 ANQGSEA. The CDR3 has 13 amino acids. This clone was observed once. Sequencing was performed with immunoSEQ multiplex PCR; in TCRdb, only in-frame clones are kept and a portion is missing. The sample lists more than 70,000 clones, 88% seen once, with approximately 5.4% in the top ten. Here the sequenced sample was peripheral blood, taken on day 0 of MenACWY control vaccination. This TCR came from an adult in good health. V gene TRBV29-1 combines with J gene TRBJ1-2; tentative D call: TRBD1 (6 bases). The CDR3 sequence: CSVAGGSGDGYTF. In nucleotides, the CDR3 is TGCAGCGTTGCCGGGGGCTCTGGTGATGGCTACACCTTC.